This T cell receptor beta chain was sequenced during a study of response to subunit inactivated influenza vaccine (dated by TCRdb to about 2018). Study-level background: The study used deep quantitative T cell receptor repertoire profiling to track responses to a trivalent subunit inactivated influenza vaccine.

About this clonotype itself: What this receptor recognizes is not known. No much larger clone exists at a distance of one base, and base qualities are not known.

The research as a whole found: The authors proposed that each seasonal influenza vaccination may bring in only a limited number of new T cells.

Library preparation was by RT-PCR. TCRdb names Illumina HiSeq 2500 as the instrument used. TCRdb handled the public reads itself, with Q25 trimming in fastp and clone calling in MiXCR, and kept productive beta chains. When rows share a CDR3 protein, they turn into one entry using the most common DNA and genes. Counted in this sample were approximately 700,000 distinct CDR3 sequences; around 14% of them appeared once. The ten largest account for 11% of the sample. The CDR3 starts with the cysteine, ends with the phenylalanine, and has 17 residues. The sequence is cut down to CDR3 DNA, 51 bases in frame from base 1. A distance of 16 bases separates the germline ends of V and J, which lose 0 bases and 4 bases respectively. According to the germline V gene, CDR1 reads ENHRY and CDR2 reads SYGVKD.

The source material was PBMCs from blood, sampled approximately 13 days after vaccination. The sequence derives from a man aged 50 to 59 who received an inactivated influenza vaccine. Donor details come from another sample of the same person, matched by shared clones. The sequence joins TRBV10-3 to TRBJ2-1, with TRBD1 as a weak D call on 5 bases. The CDR3 reads CAISESLPRTLYNEQFF. The nucleotides read TGTGCCATCAGTGAGTCCCTACCCAGGACACTGTACAATGAGCAGTTCTTC.